The 30 T cell receptor beta chains given below trace back to one sample, sequenced in a study of blood T cell repertoires in COVID-19. Assay used: immunoSEQ multiplex PCR; TCRdb lists only in-frame clones, some missing. The data show 50,000 or so clones, with over 90% seen just once and less than 1.2% held by the top ten. Sequenced material: peripheral blood. Receptors originate from a man aged 60 to 75 with COVID-19, enrolled during active disease.

V usage is TRBV2 and J usage is TRBJ1-6, with TRBD1 as a possible D gene (5 bases). V gave up 1 base and J gave up 0 bases, with 7 bases separating them. The germline V gene encodes CDR1 SNHLY and CDR2 FYNNEI. The CDR3 has 16 residues. The CDR3 DNA reads as TGTGCCAGCAGTGAAGTGGGGCGCTCCTATAATTCACCCCTCCACTTT. Residues: CASSEVGRSYNSPLHF.

V is TRBV20-1 and J is TRBJ2-7, with a weak D call TRBD1 (6 bases). V dropped 4 bases and J dropped 7 bases, with 11 bases sitting between them. Germline assignment: CDR1 DFQATT and CDR2 SNEGSKA (reference sequence). The CDR3 is made up of 11 amino acids. Here the CDR3 reads CSANREREQYF. The CDR3 nucleotides read TGCAGTGCTAACAGGGAGCGGGAGCAGTACTTC.

V is TRBV3-1 (or the pseudogene TRBV3-2) and J is TRBJ1-1; TRBD1 agrees at 7 bases. J lost 4 bases, V lost 4 bases, and 3 bases had no gene match. The CDR3 has 13 amino acids. Germline values: CDR1 LGHDT, CDR2 YNNKEL (reference sequence). CDR3 DNA: TGTGCCAGCAGCCGAGGGGGCGGCACTGAAGCTTTCTTT. Translation gives CASSRGGGTEAFF.

The CDR3 bases are TGTGCCATCGGTCACAGGGAAATGGGTTCACCCCTCCACTTT. Amino acids: CAIGHREMGSPLHF. The chain is built from TRBV28 and TRBJ1-6, with D perhaps matching TRBD1 (6 bases). V lost 10 bases and J 9 bases, leaving 19 bases between the germline ends. The CDR3 extends over 14 amino acids. CDR1 and CDR2 (germline): MDHEN, SYDVKM. The full variable domain, completed using reference TRBV28 and TRBJ1-6, is DVKVTQSSRYLVKRTGEKVFLECVQDMDHENMFWYRQDPGLGLRLIYFSYDVKMKEKGDIPEGYSVSREKKERFSLILESASTNQTSMYLCAIGHREMGSPLHFGNGTRLTVT.

The V gene is TRBV1, the J gene TRBJ2-1; TRBD2 is the table's D call, not checked against the DNA. TRBV1 represents a pseudogene. The CDR3 contains 15 residues. The DNA for the CDR3 is TGCACCAGCACCGATAGCGGGGGGACCTACAATGAGCAGTTCTTC. It codes for CTSTDSGGTYNEQFF.

This chain connects TRBV18 to TRBJ1-2, with 9 nucleotides matching TRBD1. The ends lost 1 base at V and 2 bases at J; junction bases unmatched: 11. CDR1 and CDR2 from the germline V gene are KGHSH and LQKENI. This CDR3 is 18 amino acids long. The CDR3 loop reads CASSPLANRGPKNYGYTF. The CDR3 region has the DNA TGTGCCAGCTCACCACTCGCGAACAGGGGGCCTAAAAACTATGGCTACACCTTC.

The genes are TRBV18 and TRBJ1-2; no clear D. The CDR3 is made up of 15 amino acids. CDR1 is KGHSH and CDR2 is LQKENI in the germline V gene. V dropped 3 bases and J dropped 1 base, with 12 bases sitting between them. The CDR3 sequence is CASSPGGNINYGYTF. The CDR3 DNA reads TGTGCCAGCTCACCGGGAGGGAATATTAACTATGGCTACACCTTC.

The chain uses TRBV19 and TRBJ1-5; 9 bases are a match to TRBD1. CDR1 and CDR2 from the germline V gene are LNHDA and SQIVND (reference sequence). The junction had 1 base not matched to a gene; V was cut back by 6 bases and J by 4 bases. This CDR3 is 13 amino acids long. In DNA, the CDR3 is TGTGCCAGTAGCGGGACAGGGAATCAGCCCCAGCATTTT. It is translated as CASSGTGNQPQHF.

A few counts support this clone. CDR3 residues: CASSLALGQGYEQYF. In nucleotides, the CDR3 is TGTGCCAGCAGCTTAGCCTTGGGACAGGGGTACGAGCAGTACTTC. The chain links TRBV7-9 to TRBJ2-7; the match to TRBD1 covers 10 bases. From germline, CDR1 is SEHNR and CDR2 FQNEAQ (reference sequence). V gave up 0 bases and J gave up 4 bases; unmatched junction bases: 3. The CDR3 contains 15 residues.

The chain links TRBV28 to TRBJ2-5; D may be TRBD1 (5 bases). This CDR3 contains 16 residues. Germline lookup yields CDR1 MDHEN and CDR2 SYDVKM. V was cut by 3 bases and J by 5 bases, with 19 bases left in between. DNA for the CDR3: TGTGCCAGCAGTTTGGGTTACCTAGTAGGGGTGGAGACCCAGTACTTC. Its protein product is CASSLGYLVGVETQYF.

The rearrangement links TRBV6-6 to TRBJ2-7; tentative D call: TRBD2 (6 bases). This CDR3 has 12 amino acids. Trimming cost V 8 bases and J 4 bases, with 12 bases left between them. Germline V gene sequence: CDR1 MNHNY, CDR2 SVGAGI (reference sequence). In DNA form, the CDR3 reads TGTGCCAGCGGGACTTACCAGTACGAGCAGTACTTC. Translating gives CASGTYQYEQYF.

The rearrangement links TRBV12-3 or TRBV12-4 to TRBJ2-1, with TRBD1 matching over 9 bases. The CDR3 runs 13 residues. V was clipped by 5 bases and J by 8 bases; unmatched bases: 4. CDR3 in DNA: TGTGCCAGCAGTAGGGGACAGGGCTATGAGCAGTTCTTC. Its protein product is CASSRGQGYEQFF.

This chain connects TRBV6-5 to TRBJ2-3; 7 bases fit TRBD1. The V segment lost 8 bases and the J segment 2 bases; nucleotides outside the gene matches: 4. The CDR3 covers 13 residues. CDR1 is MNHEY and CDR2 is SVGAGI in the germline V gene. DNA of the CDR3: TGTGCCAGCCGCGGACAGGCCACAGATACGCAGTATTTT. This gives the protein CASRGQATDTQYF.

This chain joins TRBV5-4 and TRBJ2-7; no clear D. V lost 1 base to trimming and J lost 3 bases, with 8 bases between them. This CDR3 contains 13 residues. Germline V gene data show CDR1 as SGHNT and CDR2 as YYREEE (reference sequence). CDR3 DNA sequence: TGTGCCAGCAGCTTGTATAAGAGCTACGAGCAGTACTTC. Amino acid sequence: CASSLYKSYEQYF.

V and J are TRBV6-6 and TRBJ2-7, with TRBD1 identical over 12 bases. Unmatched junction bases numbered 6, after V lost 0 bases and J lost 6 bases. Germline loops: CDR1 MNHNY, CDR2 SVGAGI (reference sequence). The CDR3 sequence is 16 residues long. CDR3 DNA sequence: TGTGCCAGCAGTTACTCGGGACAGGGGGCTGGTCCCGAGCAGTACTTC. It codes for CASSYSGQGAGPEQYF.

The CDR3 nucleotides read TGCGCCAGCAGCTTGGCTGAACAGGGCGAGCAGTACTTC. Translating gives CASSLAEQGEQYF. The genes are TRBV5-1 and TRBJ2-7; D perhaps matches TRBD1 (6 bases). This CDR3 is 13 amino acids long. The germline CDR1 and CDR2 sequences are SGHRS and YFSETQ. Trimming removed 0 bases from V and 6 bases from J, with 10 bases in between.

The V gene is TRBV5-4, the J gene TRBJ2-5; D ambiguous. The CDR3 is 13 amino acids. Germline CDR1 and CDR2: SGHNT and YYREEE (reference sequence). The V end lost 4 bases, the J end lost 3 bases, and 10 bases lay between the germline ends. This CDR3 reads CASSVAVEETQYF. The CDR3, as DNA: TGTGCCAGCAGCGTGGCCGTCGAAGAGACCCAGTACTTC.

This chain links TRBV27 with TRBJ1-5; D not resolved. V lost 8 bases and J 9 bases, leaving 14 bases between the germline ends. The CDR3 is 12 residues long. The germline V gene has CDR1 MNHEY and CDR2 SMNVEV (reference sequence). The CDR3 here is CASGGSARPQHF. The CDR3 region has the DNA TGTGCCAGCGGCGGGTCGGCACGGCCCCAGCATTTT.

Only one count was recorded for this clone. V is TRBV3-1 (or the pseudogene TRBV3-2) and J is TRBJ2-7; D is uncertain. Germline-derived CDR1 and CDR2 are LGHDT and YNNKEL (reference sequence). CDR3 length: 12 amino acids. Trimming stripped 1 base from V and 4 bases from J, with 5 bases between. The CDR3 protein is CASSQVMYEQYF. The CDR3 coding sequence is TGTGCCAGCAGCCAAGTTATGTACGAGCAGTACTTC.

The V and J genes are TRBV28 and TRBJ2-3, with 10 nucleotides matching TRBD2. Germline lookup yields CDR1 MDHEN and CDR2 SYDVKM. V trimming: 2 bases; J trimming: 1 base; junction bases outside the gene matches: 3. The CDR3 sequence is 16 residues long. Here the CDR3 DNA reads TGTGCCAGCAGTTTAGCGCTAGCGGGAGGCACAGATACGCAGTATTTT. Translation gives CASSLALAGGTDTQYF.

This chain links TRBV7-8 with TRBJ1-5; perhaps TRBD1 as D (5 bases). Germline-derived CDR1 and CDR2 are SGHVS and FQNEAQ. V lost 1 base and J 1 base, leaving 11 bases between the germline ends. The CDR3 is 16 residues long. CDR3 sequence (DNA): TGTGCCAGCAGCTTAGTGGGGGGGTGGAGCAATCAGCCCCAGCATTTT. Residues: CASSLVGGWSNQPQHF.

This chain links TRBV11-2 with TRBJ1-1, with D possibly matching TRBD1 (6 bases). The germline V and J ends were trimmed by 3 bases and 4 bases, with 18 bases remaining between them. Germline V gene lookup returns CDR1 SGHAT and CDR2 FQNNGV. The CDR3 is made up of 16 amino acids. CDR3 nucleotides: TGTGCCAGCAGCTTCGGGTGGGGGACATCAGGCACTGAAGCTTTCTTT. Translated: CASSFGWGTSGTEAFF.

The chain has TRBV6-5 and TRBJ1-1; 8 bases fit TRBD1. Germline V gene sequence: CDR1 MNHEY, CDR2 SVGAGI. Losses at the gene ends were 2 bases for V and 6 bases for J; bases not matched to a gene: 5. CDR3 length: 14 residues. The CDR3 loop is CASSYTGQGAEAFF. CDR3 sequence (DNA): TGTGCCAGCAGTTACACTGGACAGGGCGCTGAAGCTTTCTTT.

The rearrangement links TRBV12-3 or TRBV12-4 to TRBJ2-1, with D tentatively TRBD2 (5 bases). The CDR3 loop spans 13 amino acids. V lost 3 bases, J lost 3 bases, and 6 bases lay in between. CDR3 bases: TGTGCCAGCAGTTTGACTATCTACAATGAGCAGTTCTTC. Translating it yields CASSLTIYNEQFF.

The chain combines TRBV14 with TRBJ1-2; TRBD1 is a possible D gene (5 bases). The CDR3 loop spans 15 amino acids. From germline, CDR1 is SGHDN and CDR2 FVKESK. The V end was cut by 0 bases, the J end by 6 bases, with 14 bases between. CDR3: CASSQDQRTIHGYTF. The CDR3 bases are TGTGCCAGCAGCCAAGATCAGAGGACAATACATGGCTACACCTTC. Variable domain in full (rest from reference TRBV14 and TRBJ1-2): EAGVTQFPSHSVIEKGQTVTLRCDPISGHDNLYWYRRVMGKEIKFLLHFVKESKQDESGMPNNRFLAERTGGTYSTLKVQPAELEDSGVYFCASSQDQRTIHGYTFGSGTRLTVV.

This chain links TRBV30 with TRBJ1-5; TRBD1 agrees at 8 bases. The CDR3 loop spans 13 amino acids. Germline-derived CDR1 and CDR2 are GTSNPN and SVGIG (reference sequence). The junction had 3 bases not matched to a gene; V was cut back by 5 bases and J by 3 bases. CDR3 loop: CAWATGANQPQHF. CDR3 DNA sequence: TGTGCCTGGGCGACAGGGGCCAATCAGCCCCAGCATTTT.

The chain has TRBV18 and TRBJ1-1; the match to TRBD1 covers 7 bases. Germline V gene lookup returns CDR1 KGHSH and CDR2 LQKENI. This CDR3 has 18 residues. The V and J ends lost 3 bases and 1 base, in that order; junction bases with no gene match: 14. The CDR3 loop reads CASSPDLRTGPENTEAFF. The CDR3 region has the DNA TGTGCCAGCTCACCCGACCTGAGGACAGGTCCGGAGAACACTGAAGCTTTCTTT.

The chain uses TRBV5-1 and TRBJ1-5; no definite D call. Germline V CDR1 and CDR2: SGHRS, YFSETQ. The V end lost 0 bases, the J end lost 2 bases, and 3 bases lay between the germline ends. The CDR3 spans 13 residues. CDR3 residues: CASSLAGNQPQHF. The CDR3 DNA reads TGCGCCAGCAGCTTGGCGGGCAATCAGCCCCAGCATTTT.

This rearrangement joins TRBV9 to TRBJ1-1, with D maybe TRBD1 (6 bases). CDR1 SGDLS and CDR2 YYNGEE come from the germline V gene. The CDR3 spans 16 residues. Trimming pared 0 bases from V and 0 bases from J, leaving 12 bases between. The CDR3 protein is CASSVDQGRLNTEAFF. CDR3 in DNA: TGTGCCAGCAGCGTAGACCAGGGGAGACTGAACACTGAAGCTTTCTTT.

This chain connects TRBV3-1 (or the pseudogene TRBV3-2) to TRBJ2-2, with D possibly being TRBD1 (6 bases). V shed 4 bases and J shed 5 bases, with 11 bases lying between them. Per germline, CDR1 LGHDT and CDR2 YNNKEL (reference sequence). This CDR3 contains 14 residues. The CDR3 DNA follows: TGTGCCAGCAGCCGAATACAGGGTACCGGGGAGCTGTTTTTT. As protein: CASSRIQGTGELFF.